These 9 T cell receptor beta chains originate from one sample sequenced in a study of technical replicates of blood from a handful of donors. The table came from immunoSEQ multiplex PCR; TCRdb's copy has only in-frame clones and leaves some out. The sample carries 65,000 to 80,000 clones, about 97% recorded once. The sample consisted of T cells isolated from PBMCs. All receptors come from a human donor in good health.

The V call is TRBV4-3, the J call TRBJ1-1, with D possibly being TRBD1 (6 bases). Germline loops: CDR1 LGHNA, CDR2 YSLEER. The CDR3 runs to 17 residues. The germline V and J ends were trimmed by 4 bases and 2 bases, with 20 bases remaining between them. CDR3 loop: CASSRPGAFLSNTEAFF. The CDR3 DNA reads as TGCGCCAGCAGCCGCCCAGGGGCGTTTTTATCTAACACTGAAGCTTTCTTT.

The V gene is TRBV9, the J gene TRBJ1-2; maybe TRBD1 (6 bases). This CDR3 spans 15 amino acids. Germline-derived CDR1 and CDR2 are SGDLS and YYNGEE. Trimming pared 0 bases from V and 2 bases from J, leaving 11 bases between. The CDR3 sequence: CASSVEGHVNYGYTF. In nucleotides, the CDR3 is TGTGCCAGCAGCGTAGAGGGACACGTGAACTATGGCTACACCTTC.

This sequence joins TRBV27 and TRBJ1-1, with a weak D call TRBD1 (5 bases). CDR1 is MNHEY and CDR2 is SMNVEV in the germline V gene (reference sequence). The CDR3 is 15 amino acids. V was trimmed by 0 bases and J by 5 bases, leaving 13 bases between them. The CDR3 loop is CASSLSSGGGTEAFF. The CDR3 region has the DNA TGTGCCAGCAGTTTATCAAGCGGGGGGGGGACTGAAGCTTTCTTT.

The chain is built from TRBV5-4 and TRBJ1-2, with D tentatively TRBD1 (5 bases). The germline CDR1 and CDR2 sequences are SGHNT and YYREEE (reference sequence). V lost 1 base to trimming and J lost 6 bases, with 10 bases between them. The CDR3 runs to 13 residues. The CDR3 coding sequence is TGTGCCAGCAGCTTGCAGGGTAGCAATGGCTACACCTTC. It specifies CASSLQGSNGYTF.

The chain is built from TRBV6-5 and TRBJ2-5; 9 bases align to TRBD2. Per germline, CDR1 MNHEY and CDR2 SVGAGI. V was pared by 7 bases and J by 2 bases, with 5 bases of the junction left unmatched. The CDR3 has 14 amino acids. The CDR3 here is CASMPSGVQETQYF. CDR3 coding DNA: TGTGCCAGCATGCCTAGCGGGGTTCAAGAGACCCAGTACTTC.

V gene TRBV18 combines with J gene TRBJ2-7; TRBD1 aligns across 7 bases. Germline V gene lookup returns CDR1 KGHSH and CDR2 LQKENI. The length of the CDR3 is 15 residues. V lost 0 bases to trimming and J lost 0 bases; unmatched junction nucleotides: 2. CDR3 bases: TGTGCCAGCTCACCACCGGACAGGAGCTCCTACGAGCAGTACTTC. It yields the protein CASSPPDRSSYEQYF.

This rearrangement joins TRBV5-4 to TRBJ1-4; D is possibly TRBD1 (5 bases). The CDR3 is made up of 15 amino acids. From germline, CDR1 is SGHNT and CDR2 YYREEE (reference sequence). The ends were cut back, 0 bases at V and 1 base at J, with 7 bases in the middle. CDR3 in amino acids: CASSLGGGTNEKLFF. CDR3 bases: TGTGCCAGCAGCTTGGGCGGGGGAACTAATGAAAAACTGTTTTTT.

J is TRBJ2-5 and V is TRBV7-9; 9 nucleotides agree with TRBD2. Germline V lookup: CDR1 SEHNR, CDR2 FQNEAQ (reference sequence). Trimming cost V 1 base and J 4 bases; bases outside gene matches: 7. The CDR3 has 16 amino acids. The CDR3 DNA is TGTGCCAGCAGCTTAGGACTGGGCGGGAGGGGAGAGACCCAGTACTTC. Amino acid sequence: CASSLGLGGRGETQYF. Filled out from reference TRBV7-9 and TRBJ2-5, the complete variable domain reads DTGVSQNPRHKITKRGQNVTFRCDPISEHNRLYWYRQTLGQGPEFLTYFQNEAQLEKSRLLSDRFSAERPKGSFSTLEIQRTEQGDSAMYLCASSLGLGGRGETQYFGPGTRLLVL.

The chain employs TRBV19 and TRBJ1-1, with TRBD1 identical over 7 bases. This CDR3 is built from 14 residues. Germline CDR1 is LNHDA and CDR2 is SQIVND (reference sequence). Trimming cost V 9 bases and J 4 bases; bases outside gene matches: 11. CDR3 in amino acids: CASGETGMTTEAFF. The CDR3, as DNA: TGTGCCAGCGGAGAGACAGGGATGACCACTGAAGCTTTCTTT.